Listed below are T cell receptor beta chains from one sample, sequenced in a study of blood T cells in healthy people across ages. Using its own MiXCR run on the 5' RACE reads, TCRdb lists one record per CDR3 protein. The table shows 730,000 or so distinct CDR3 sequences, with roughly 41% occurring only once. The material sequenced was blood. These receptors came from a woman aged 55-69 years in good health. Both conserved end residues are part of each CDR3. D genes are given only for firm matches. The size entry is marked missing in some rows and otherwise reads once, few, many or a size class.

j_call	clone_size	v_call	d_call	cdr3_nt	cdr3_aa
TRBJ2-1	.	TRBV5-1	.	TGCGCCAGCAGCTTGGCGGCTAGCATGCCCTACAATGAGCAGTTCTTC	CASSLAASMPYNEQFF
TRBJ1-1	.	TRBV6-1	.	TGTGCCAGCTTTATCGGGGCCGGATTAAACGAAGCTTTCTTT	CASFIGAGLNEAFF
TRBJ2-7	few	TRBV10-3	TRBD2	TGTGCCATCCGGCCGGAAAGCGGGAGGTATCGCGAGCAGTACTTC	CAIRPESGRYREQYF
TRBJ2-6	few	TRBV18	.	TGTGCCAGCTCAATCGGGACTGCGAGCTCTGGGGCCAACGTCCTGACTTTC	CASSIGTASSGANVLTF
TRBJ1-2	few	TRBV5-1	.	TGCGCCAGCAGCTTGGAGGTGGACAGCCACTATGGCTACACCTTC	CASSLEVDSHYGYTF
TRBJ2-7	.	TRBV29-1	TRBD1	TGCAGCGTTGGAGGACAGGGGCTTCGCGAGCAGTACTTC	CSVGGQGLREQYF
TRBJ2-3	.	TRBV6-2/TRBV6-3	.	TGTGCCAGCAGTGGTACGGGGGAGCGGCCTGATACGCAGTATTTT	CASSGTGERPDTQYF
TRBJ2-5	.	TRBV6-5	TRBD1	TGTGCCAGCACTGTAACAGGGGGCCAAGAGACCCAGTACTTC	CASTVTGGQETQYF
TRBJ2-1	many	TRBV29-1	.	TGCAGCGTTGCCGGGACCTACAATGAGCAGTTCTTC	CSVAGTYNEQFF
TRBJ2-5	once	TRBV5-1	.	TGCGCCAGCAGCGAACGGGGATCGGAAGAGACCCAGTACTTC	CASSERGSEETQYF
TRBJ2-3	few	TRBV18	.	TGTGCCAGCTCACCGGACGGTGCTAGCACAGATACGCAGTATTTT	CASSPDGASTDTQYF
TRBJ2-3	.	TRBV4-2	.	TGTGCCAGCAGCCAAGATAGTGGGGGGGCAGTTAAAGATACGCAGTATTTT	CASSQDSGGAVKDTQYF
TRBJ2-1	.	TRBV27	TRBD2	TGTGCCAGCAGTTTCGGGGGGGTGGACTACAATGAGCAGTTCTTC	CASSFGGVDYNEQFF
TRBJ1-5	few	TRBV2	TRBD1	TGTGCCAGCGGAAGGACAGGGGGCAGCCGTCAGCCCCAGCATTTT	CASGRTGGSRQPQHF
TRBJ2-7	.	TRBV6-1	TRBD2	TGTGTCAGCAGCCAGCGGGGGGCGAACTACGAGCAGTACTTC	CVSSQRGANYEQYF
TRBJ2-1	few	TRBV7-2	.	TGTGCCAGCAGTGCAGACGGTCCACTGAGCTCCTACAATGAGCAGTTCTTC	CASSADGPLSSYNEQFF
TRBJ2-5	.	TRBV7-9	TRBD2	TGTGCCAGCAGCTCATTGACTAGCGGGAGCCGGGAGACCCAGTACTTC	CASSSLTSGSRETQYF
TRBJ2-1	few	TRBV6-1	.	TGTGCCAGCAGTATCTCAGGGGCCCCACTCTACAATGAGCAGTTCTTC	CASSISGAPLYNEQFF
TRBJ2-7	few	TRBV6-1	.	TGTGCCAGCATAAACACCGGGGGTTACGAGCAGTACTTC	CASINTGGYEQYF
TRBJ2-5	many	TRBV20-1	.	TGCAGTGCTAGAGATATGCAGGGGAGAGAGACCCAGTACTTC	CSARDMQGRETQYF
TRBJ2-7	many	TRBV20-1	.	TGCAGTGCTCACTCCTACGAGCAGTACTTC	CSAHSYEQYF